These T cell receptor beta chains were read from a single sample in a study of blood T cell repertoires in COVID-19. Using immunoSEQ multiplex PCR, the repertoire was profiled, and TCRdb retains in-frame clones only, with some absent. The sample consists of some 150,000 clones, roughly 87% of them appearing once. The sequencing input was peripheral blood. These receptors came from a woman in her 70s with acute or convalescent COVID-19. CDR3s include the opening cysteine and the closing phenylalanine or tryptophan. A D gene is named only where the DNA matches it firmly. Expanded clones get a size class; other rows say once, few or many, or leave the size out.

cdr3_length j_call d_call clone_size v_call cdr3_aa cdr3_nt
16 TRBJ1-6 . few TRBV7-2 CASSTYRSSYNSPLHF TGTGCCAGCAGCACCTACAGAAGCTCCTATAATTCACCCCTCCACTTT
13 TRBJ1-5 . once TRBV19 CASSIEFRQPQHF TGTGCCAGTAGTATCGAATTTAGACAGCCCCAGCATTTT
15 TRBJ1-1 TRBD1 . TRBV5-1 CASSPSGTVNTEAFF TGCGCCAGCAGCCCTTCCGGGACAGTGAACACTGAAGCTTTCTTT
12 TRBJ2-3 . . TRBV29-1 CSVVDWAATQYF TGCAGCGTTGTGGACTGGGCGGCTACGCAGTATTTT
17 TRBJ2-7 TRBD2 once TRBV4-1 CASSQEKTSAGAYEQYF TGCGCCAGCAGCCAGGAAAAGACGTCGGCGGGAGCCTACGAGCAGTACTTC
15 TRBJ1-3 TRBD1 . TRBV6-5 CASSRDREAGNTIYF TGTGCCAGCAGCCGAGACAGGGAGGCTGGAAACACCATATATTTT
13 TRBJ2-1 TRBD2 . TRBV5-4 CASSSSGIFEQFF TGTGCCAGCAGCTCTAGCGGGATATTTGAGCAGTTCTTC
13 TRBJ1-1 TRBD1 . TRBV29-1 CSATAGGNTEAFF TGCAGCGCCACGGCAGGGGGGAACACTGAAGCTTTCTTT
12 TRBJ2-7 . . TRBV2 CASSSSSYEQYF TGTGCCAGCTCGAGTTCTTCCTACGAGCAGTACTTC
16 TRBJ2-5 TRBD2 . TRBV7-2 CASSFGTSGTQETQYF TGTGCCAGCAGCTTCGGGACTAGCGGGACACAAGAGACCCAGTACTTC
15 TRBJ2-7 . . TRBV7-2 CASSHPGTPAYEQYF TGTGCCAGCAGCCACCCCGGGACACCTGCCTACGAGCAGTACTTC
15 TRBJ1-2 TRBD1 once TRBV7-2 CASSLVGQGALGYTF TGTGCCAGCAGCTTAGTGGGACAGGGGGCACTTGGCTACACCTTC
15 TRBJ2-5 TRBD1 . TRBV6-5 CASRGTGGVGETQYF TGTGCCAGCAGAGGGACAGGGGGCGTAGGGGAGACCCAGTACTTC
16 TRBJ2-2 TRBD1 . TRBV9 CASSVGQGAGTGELFF TGTGCCAGCAGCGTCGGGCAGGGGGCCGGCACCGGGGAGCTGTTTTTT
15 TRBJ1-1 . . TRBV7-9 CASSLDLWGDTEAFF TGTGCCAGCAGCTTAGATCTGTGGGGGGACACTGAAGCTTTCTTT
16 TRBJ1-1 TRBD1 . TRBV19 CASSAPPGQLNTEAFF TGTGCCAGTAGTGCCCCACCGGGACAGCTGAACACTGAAGCTTTCTTT
15 TRBJ1-2 . . TRBV28 CASSLIGGWNYGYTF TGTGCCAGCAGTTTAATTGGGGGGTGGAACTATGGCTACACCTTC
19 TRBJ2-3 TRBD2 . TRBV6-2/TRBV6-3 CASSHLRLAGVPSTDTQYF TGTGCCAGCAGCCACCTAAGACTAGCGGGGGTGCCTAGCACAGATACGCAGTATTTT
18 TRBJ2-1 TRBD2 . TRBV7-2 CASSPGTSGRVSYNEQFF TGTGCCAGCAGCCCCGGGACTAGCGGGAGGGTCTCCTACAATGAGCAGTTCTTC
16 TRBJ2-5 TRBD1 . TRBV5-4 CASSLPGQGRRETQYF TGTGCCAGCAGCTTACCGGGACAGGGAAGAAGGGAGACCCAGTACTTC
15 TRBJ2-7 TRBD2 . TRBV19 CASSKGTSGNYEQYF TGTGCCTCCTCTAAGGGGACTAGCGGAAACTACGAGCAGTACTTC
16 TRBJ2-3 TRBD2 . TRBV7-2 CASSLKLAGGGDTQYF TGTGCCAGCAGCTTAAAGCTAGCGGGAGGGGGGGATACGCAGTATTTT
12 TRBJ1-5 . . TRBV7-9 CASGGGNQPQHF TGTGCCAGCGGGGGGGGCAATCAGCCCCAGCATTTT
14 TRBJ2-7 . . TRBV9 CASSVGLQAYEQYF TGTGCCAGCAGCGTGGGTTTACAGGCATACGAGCAGTACTTC
16 TRBJ2-5 TRBD1 . TRBV5-4 CASSPAGDRGQETQYF TGTGCCAGCAGCCCCGCCGGAGACAGGGGGCAAGAGACCCAGTACTTC
15 TRBJ1-2 . . TRBV5-4 CASSSNGRGRWGYTF TGTGCCAGCAGCTCGAACGGACGGGGAAGGTGGGGCTACACCTTC
12 TRBJ2-2 TRBD1 once TRBV29-1 CSVDRGTGELFF TGCAGCGTGGACAGGGGGACCGGGGAGCTGTTTTTT
12 TRBJ1-2 TRBD1 . TRBV24-1 CATSAGQFGYTF TGTGCCACCAGTGCGGGACAGTTTGGCTACACCTTC
15 TRBJ1-4 TRBD1 . TRBV25-1 CASSGGQGIVGKLFF TGTGCCAGCAGTGGGGGACAGGGAATCGTTGGAAAACTGTTTTTT
14 TRBJ1-2 TRBD1 . TRBV11-2 CASSLASGQGGYTF TGTGCCAGCAGCTTAGCCTCGGGACAGGGTGGCTACACCTTC
18 TRBJ2-3 TRBD2 . TRBV3-1/TRBV3-2 CASSPARFTSGSTDTQYF TGTGCCAGCAGCCCTGCCCGCTTTACTAGCGGCAGCACAGATACGCAGTATTTT
15 TRBJ1-1 TRBD1 . TRBV7-2 CASSRPTGRGTEAFF TGTGCCAGCAGCCGTCCGACAGGGCGTGGCACTGAAGCTTTCTTT
13 TRBJ1-2 . . TRBV29-1 CSADAQGRRGYTF TGCAGCGCCGACGCACAGGGTCGGCGGGGCTACACCTTC
15 TRBJ1-1 TRBD1 . TRBV5-1 CASSLDLTGSLEAFF TGCGCCAGCAGCTTGGATCTGACAGGGAGCCTTGAAGCTTTCTTT
13 TRBJ2-7 . few TRBV29-1 CSVEGRDTYEQYF TGCAGCGTTGAAGGGAGGGATACCTACGAGCAGTACTTC
17 TRBJ2-1 TRBD2 . TRBV4-2 CASSQERGRASYNEQFF TGTGCCAGCAGCCAAGAAAGAGGGAGGGCCTCCTACAATGAGCAGTTCTTC
13 TRBJ2-5 TRBD2 . TRBV14 CASSRGLAETQYF TGTGCCAGCAGCCGGGGACTAGCAGAGACCCAGTACTTC
19 TRBJ1-3 . . TRBV6-1 CASSEGGILGGGSGNTIYF TGTGCCAGCAGTGAAGGAGGGATCCTAGGGGGAGGGTCTGGAAACACCATATATTTT
16 TRBJ2-2 . . TRBV4-1 CASSQEWASYGGELFF TGCGCCAGCAGCCAAGAATGGGCCTCCTATGGCGGGGAGCTGTTTTTT
13 TRBJ1-2 . once TRBV5-1 CASAPQMNYGYTF TGCGCCAGCGCTCCCCAGATGAACTATGGCTACACCTTC
14 TRBJ2-5 TRBD2 . TRBV3-1/TRBV3-2 CASRQAGGQETQYF TGTGCCAGCAGACAAGCGGGGGGCCAAGAGACCCAGTACTTC
15 TRBJ1-5 . . TRBV7-2 CASSQTAYSNQPQHF TGTGCCAGCAGTCAGACAGCGTATAGCAATCAGCCCCAGCATTTT
17 TRBJ2-7 TRBD1 . TRBV4-2 CASSYFATGAHSYEQYF TGTGCCAGCAGCTACTTCGCGACAGGGGCGCACTCCTACGAGCAGTACTTC
14 TRBJ1-2 . . TRBV19 CASRMRQNNHGYTF TGTGCCAGTAGGATGAGGCAGAATAATCATGGCTACACCTTC
14 TRBJ1-1 . . TRBV5-1 CASSSGQLGTEAFF TGCGCCAGCAGCTCCGGACAGCTTGGGACTGAAGCTTTCTTT
14 TRBJ2-6 . . TRBV7-2 CASSSGSGANVLTF TGTGCCAGCAGCTCCGGCTCTGGGGCCAACGTCCTGACTTTC
15 TRBJ2-4 . . TRBV7-2 CASSLDVRGPNIQYF TGTGCCAGCAGCTTAGACGTAAGGGGTCCGAACATTCAGTACTTC
15 TRBJ2-7 TRBD1 . TRBV10-3 CAIKERTGTAYEQYF TGTGCCATCAAAGAACGGACAGGGACAGCTTACGAGCAGTACTTC
16 TRBJ2-5 TRBD2 . TRBV7-9 CASSLILAGSQETQYF TGTGCCAGCAGCTTAATACTAGCGGGAAGTCAAGAGACCCAGTACTTC
11 TRBJ2-1 . . TRBV29-1 CSVAPTLEQFF TGCAGCGTTGCCCCGACTTTGGAACAGTTCTTC
11 TRBJ2-5 . . TRBV18 CASSPQETQYF TGTGCCAGCTCACCGCAGGAGACCCAGTACTTC
14 TRBJ1-2 TRBD1 few TRBV19 CASSSEGALYGYTF TGTGCCAGTAGTTCCGAGGGGGCTCTCTATGGCTACACCTTC